The clone carrying this T cell receptor beta chain is medium-sized in the sample. They built TCR cDNA with 5'RACE template switching, a step that put in a universal primer site and UMIs. TCRdb re-called the 5' RACE reads with MiXCR, one entry per CDR3 protein. Of 15,000 or so distinct CDR3 sequences listed, around 4% are singletons. The sample is drawn from a study of T cells after yellow fever vaccination. Study-level results: Boosting was followed by the reappearance of most primary-vaccination clones (approximately 97% CD4, about 90% CD8). The CD4 and CD8 compartments had a small share of their clonotypes in common.

The CDR3 is made up of 15 amino acids. Germline CDR1 is LNHNV and CDR2 is YYDKDF (reference sequence). V gave up 1 base and J gave up 1 base, with 11 bases separating them. This TCR came from a man younger than 40 who received the YFV17D yellow fever vaccine. The chain joins TRBV15 to TRBJ2-7; possibly TRBD1 for D (6 bases). Specimen: PBMCs, either bulk or a sorted T-cell subset (CD4+, CD8+, memory, or dextramer-sorted; not recorded which), collected 15 days after the yellow fever booster vaccination. This chain's CDR3 is CATSRGDTQSYEQYF. The CDR3 DNA reads TGTGCCACCAGCAGAGGGGACACCCAATCCTACGAGCAGTACTTC. Together with reference TRBV15 and TRBJ2-7, the CDR3 gives the full variable domain: DAMVIQNPRYQVTQFGKPVTLSCSQTLNHNVMYWYQQKSSQAPKLLFHYYDKDFNNEADTPDNFQSRRPNTSFCFLDIRSPGLGDTAMYLCATSRGDTQSYEQYFGPGTRLTVT.